The source of this T cell receptor (beta chain) is a study of blood T cell repertoires in COVID-19. Study at large: PBMCs, B-cell-depleted T cells, or T cells provided the cDNA or gDNA that made up the material.

Some clones are missing from TCRdb's copy, which holds only in-frame ones; the method was immunoSEQ multiplex PCR. Of around 28,000 clones in the sample, approximately 85% were seen once. This clone was observed a single time. CDR3 size: 14 residues. Germline CDR1 is SGHKS and CDR2 is YYEKEE (reference sequence). V dropped 4 bases and J dropped 2 bases, with 13 bases sitting between them. This sequence originates from a human donor in a cohort sampled during active COVID-19. This rearrangement joins TRBV5-5 to TRBJ2-7, with D unresolved. The specimen was peripheral blood. CDR3 in DNA: TGTGCCAGCAGCGCGACAAGTTTCGCCTACGAGCAGTACTTC. This sequence encodes CASSATSFAYEQYF.